A single sample gave rise to the 23 T cell receptor beta chains below, sequenced in a study of blood T cell repertoires in COVID-19. Repertoires were generated with immunoSEQ multiplex PCR, while TCRdb's copy carries only in-frame clones and drops some. The sample shows around 200,000 clones, 86% of them seen only once. Sequences were obtained from peripheral blood. The receptors derive from a woman aged 60-75 years with COVID-19, enrolled during active disease.

The chain combines TRBV28 with TRBJ1-3; TRBD1 matches 7 bases. Per germline, CDR1 MDHEN and CDR2 SYDVKM. The CDR3 runs to 16 residues. V gave up 5 bases and J gave up 0 bases; unmatched junction bases: 7. The CDR3 DNA follows: TGTGCCAGCAGTGTGCCGGGACAGAGCTCTGGAAACACCATATATTTT. Encoded protein: CASSVPGQSSGNTIYF. Using reference TRBV28 and TRBJ1-3 for the parts outside the CDR3, the full variable domain is DVKVTQSSRYLVKRTGEKVFLECVQDMDHENMFWYRQDPGLGLRLIYFSYDVKMKEKGDIPEGYSVSREKKERFSLILESASTNQTSMYLCASSVPGQSSGNTIYFGEGSWLTVV.

The genes are TRBV3-1 (or the pseudogene TRBV3-2) and TRBJ2-5; 8 bases fit TRBD2. This CDR3 comprises 16 residues. From germline, CDR1 is LGHDT and CDR2 YNNKEL (reference sequence). Trimming removed 4 bases from V and 1 base from J; junction bases left unmatched: 8. CDR3 loop: CASSRVGGGTQETQYF. The CDR3 coding sequence is TGTGCCAGCAGCCGAGTCGGCGGGGGGACCCAAGAGACCCAGTACTTC.

The genes are TRBV6-2 or TRBV6-3 and TRBJ2-1, with TRBD2 identical over 12 bases. This CDR3 comprises 17 residues. V was clipped by 5 bases and J by 7 bases; unmatched bases: 12. The germline gives CDR1 MNHEY, CDR2 SVGEGT. Here the CDR3 reads CASSPWALAGGSNEQFF. For the CDR3, the DNA is TGTGCCAGCAGTCCCTGGGCACTAGCGGGAGGTTCAAATGAGCAGTTCTTC.

V usage is TRBV12-3 or TRBV12-4 and J usage is TRBJ1-2; perhaps TRBD1 as D (6 bases). This CDR3 is built from 13 residues. Trimming cost V 1 base and J 8 bases, with 11 bases left between them. The CDR3 bases are TGTGCCAGCAGTTTAGTGGCAGGGGAAGGCTACACCTTC. Amino acids: CASSLVAGEGYTF.

On this clone itself: This CDR3 is also generated by other DNA sequences in the sample. The chain recombines TRBV24-1 with TRBJ1-5; D is undetermined. CDR1 and CDR2 (germline): KGHDR, SFDVKD. Trimming stripped 5 bases from V and 1 base from J, with 5 bases between. The CDR3 loop spans 13 amino acids. The CDR3 loop is CATSGSSNQPQHF. The CDR3 DNA sequence: TGTGCCACCAGTGGGAGCAGCAATCAGCCCCAGCATTTT.

The chain recombines TRBV7-9 with TRBJ1-4; TRBD1 might be the D (6 bases). Germline assignment: CDR1 SEHNR and CDR2 FQNEAQ (reference sequence). V lost 5 bases to trimming and J lost 7 bases, with 14 bases between them. The CDR3 is made up of 14 amino acids. CDR3 sequence: CASSLQGPVEKLFF. CDR3 bases: TGTGCCAGCAGCCTACAGGGCCCAGTTGAAAAACTGTTTTTT.

The chain is built from TRBV19 and TRBJ1-6; 7 bases align to TRBD1. The CDR3 sequence is 18 residues long. The trim removed 3 bases at V and 10 bases at J, leaving 18 bases unmatched. Germline V lookup: CDR1 LNHDA, CDR2 SQIVND (reference sequence). CDR3 DNA sequence: TGTGCCAGTAGTATTATTGAGACAGGGTCGTCATTCGGGTCACCCCTCCACTTT. Protein sequence: CASSIIETGSSFGSPLHF.

The chain uses TRBV30 and TRBJ1-2, with 7 bases matching TRBD1. Germline CDR1 and CDR2: GTSNPN and SVGIG (reference sequence). This CDR3 has 13 amino acids. Losses at the gene ends were 3 bases for V and 5 bases for J; bases not matched to a gene: 6. The CDR3: CAWSPGQSYGYTF. CDR3 coding DNA: TGTGCCTGGAGCCCGGGACAGAGTTATGGCTACACCTTC.

This clone was detected a few times. V usage is TRBV5-1 and J usage is TRBJ2-1; 8 bases fit TRBD1. The CDR3 contains 19 residues. V gave up 2 bases and J gave up 1 base; unmatched junction bases: 14. CDR1 and CDR2 (germline): SGHRS, YFSETQ. The CDR3 nucleotides are TGCGCCAGCAGCTTTCCCAGGACAGGGAGTTGGGTTTCCTACAATGAGCAGTTCTTC. Translating it yields CASSFPRTGSWVSYNEQFF.

This chain uses TRBV6-5 with TRBJ1-1; D uncertain. Germline V gives CDR1 MNHEY, CDR2 SVGAGI. CDR3 length: 13 residues. The ends were cut back, 0 bases at V and 8 bases at J, with 10 bases in the middle. The CDR3 DNA sequence: TGTGCCAGCAGTTACTCGGGCAGACGGGAAGCTTTCTTT. Its protein is CASSYSGRREAFF.

The chain joins TRBV6-2 or TRBV6-3 to TRBJ1-1; a possible D gene is TRBD1 (5 bases). V lost 2 bases and J lost 0, with 16 bases in between. The CDR3 has 17 residues. Germline V gene sequence: CDR1 MNHEY, CDR2 SVGEGT. CDR3 coding DNA: TGTGCCAGCAGTTACCTGGCAGGGCAGGGATTGAACACTGAAGCTTTCTTT. This sequence encodes CASSYLAGQGLNTEAFF.

The chain uses TRBV7-8 and TRBJ1-5, with D possibly matching TRBD1 (6 bases). V shed 4 bases and J shed 0 bases, with 13 bases lying between them. This CDR3 spans 16 amino acids. Germline CDR1 reads SGHVS; CDR2 reads FQNEAQ. CDR3: CASSSSTGYSNQPQHF. The CDR3 coding sequence is TGTGCCAGCAGCTCCTCGACAGGATATAGCAATCAGCCCCAGCATTTT.

The V gene is TRBV7-2, the J gene TRBJ2-7, with TRBD1 matching over 7 bases. Germline V gene lookup returns CDR1 SGHTA and CDR2 FQGNSA. Trimming cost V 1 base and J 6 bases; bases outside gene matches: 6. The CDR3 has 14 residues. For the CDR3, the DNA is TGTGCCAGCAGCTTAGTAAGGGGGCTTGGCGAGCAGTACTTC. This translates into CASSLVRGLGEQYF.

This chain connects TRBV24-1 to TRBJ1-5, with 8 positions matching TRBD1. The ends lost 4 bases at V and 6 bases at J; junction bases unmatched: 7. The CDR3 has 15 amino acids. Germline V gene data show CDR1 as KGHDR and CDR2 as SFDVKD. The DNA for the CDR3 is TGTGCCACCAGTGACTCAACAGGGGGGGGTCAGCCCCAGCATTTT. It yields the protein CATSDSTGGGQPQHF.

The J gene is TRBJ1-2, the V gene TRBV11-2; unclear D gene. CDR3 size: 12 residues. V was shortened by 4 bases and J by 7 bases, with 10 bases between the two germline ends. CDR1 and CDR2 from the germline V gene are SGHAT and FQNNGV. Written as DNA, the CDR3 is TGTGCCAGCAGCTCTTACAGTATTGGCTACACCTTC. Translation gives CASSSYSIGYTF.

This clone came up a few times. The rearrangement links TRBV28 to TRBJ1-4; D might be TRBD1 (5 bases). Trimming left V 6 bases short and J 7 bases short, with 15 bases between. The germline V gene encodes CDR1 MDHEN and CDR2 SYDVKM. There are 14 residues in the CDR3. The chain's CDR3 is CASSRRGTVEKLFF. The CDR3 nucleotides read TGTGCCAGCAGCCGACGCGGGACGGTTGAAAAACTGTTTTTT. The full variable domain, in which reference TRBV28 and TRBJ1-4 provide the parts outside the CDR3, is DVKVTQSSRYLVKRTGEKVFLECVQDMDHENMFWYRQDPGLGLRLIYFSYDVKMKEKGDIPEGYSVSREKKERFSLILESASTNQTSMYLCASSRRGTVEKLFFGSGTQLSVL.

This chain connects TRBV29-1 to TRBJ1-1; the D gene is possibly TRBD1 (5 bases). CDR3 length: 14 amino acids. Germline CDR1 reads SQVTM; CDR2 reads ANQGSEA. This chain's CDR3 is CIHQSGAWNTEAFF. As DNA, the CDR3 is TGCATCCATCAGAGTGGGGCATGGAACACTGAAGCTTTCTTT. Combining the CDR3 with reference TRBV29-1 and TRBJ1-1 gives the whole variable domain SAVISQKPSRDICQRGTSLTIQCQVDSQVTMMFWYRQQPGQSLTLIATANQGSEATYESGFVIDKFPISRPNLTFSTLTVSNMSPEDSSIYLCIHQSGAWNTEAFFGQGTRLTVV.

The table lists this clone with a count of one. The CDR3: CASSRGGQNTEAFF. CDR3 bases: TGTGCCAGCAGCAGAGGGGGACAGAACACTGAAGCTTTCTTT. The V and J genes are TRBV6-4 and TRBJ1-1, with D perhaps TRBD1 (6 bases). CDR1 and CDR2 from the germline V gene are MRHNA and SNTAGT. The CDR3 is made up of 14 amino acids. V lost 6 bases to trimming and J lost 1 base, with 12 bases between them.

The chain links TRBV11-2 to TRBJ2-3; 8 nucleotides match TRBD1. The CDR3 consists of 15 residues. Germline-derived CDR1 and CDR2 are SGHAT and FQNNGV. V trimming: 1 base; J trimming: 3 bases; junction bases outside the gene matches: 3. The CDR3 nucleotides read TGTGCCAGCAGCTTAGCTGACAGGGGAACAGATACGCAGTATTTT. Protein sequence: CASSLADRGTDTQYF.

The chain uses TRBV24-1 and TRBJ2-2, with a possible D match to TRBD2 (6 bases). This CDR3 region has 15 residues. Germline CDR1 KGHDR, CDR2 SFDVKD. The V end lost 5 bases, the J end lost 1 base, and 10 bases lay between the germline ends. In DNA form, the CDR3 reads TGTGCCACCAGTGCCCCCGGGAGGAACACCGGGGAGCTGTTTTTT. Translated: CATSAPGRNTGELFF.

This chain uses TRBV6-2 or TRBV6-3 with TRBJ2-7; TRBD1 matches at 7 bases. This CDR3 comprises 17 residues. After removal of 6 bases from V and 3 bases from J, the junction contained 17 bases not matched to a gene. Germline CDR1 and CDR2: MNHEY and SVGEGT. CDR3 DNA: TGTGCCAGCAGCAAACAAACAAGGGACAGCACTTACTACGAGCAGTACTTC. As protein: CASSKQTRDSTYYEQYF.

The rearrangement uses TRBV3-1 (or the pseudogene TRBV3-2) and TRBJ2-7; D unclear. The CDR3 consists of 12 residues. In germline, CDR1 is LGHDT, CDR2 YNNKEL (reference sequence). V lost 1 base and J 3 bases, leaving 4 bases between the germline ends. CDR3 DNA: TGTGCCAGCAGCCAAGCCCACTACGAGCAGTACTTC. Translated, it gives CASSQAHYEQYF.

This chain uses TRBV5-1 with TRBJ1-5; TRBD1 matches 7 bases. CDR1 and CDR2 from the germline V gene are SGHRS and YFSETQ. With V trimmed by 4 bases and J by 4 bases, 5 bases remained unmatched. This CDR3 spans 14 amino acids. The CDR3 region is CASSAGTANQPQHF. The DNA of the CDR3 is TGCGCCAGCAGCGCCGGGACAGCAAATCAGCCCCAGCATTTT.